The rows below give T cell receptor beta chains drawn from one sample of a study of cytomegalovirus exposure and HLA in healthy donors. Produced via immunoSEQ multiplex PCR; TCRdb's table is partial and in-frame only. The sample holds 160,000 or so clones, roughly 87% seen once. Sequenced input: PBMCs. The source of these receptors is a woman between 25 and 40 years old in good health and CMV-seronegative. The CDR3 runs from the conserved cysteine through the conserved F or W. The D gene is left open where the match is weak. Clone size is stated in some rows and not others, as once, few, many or a class when expanded.

j_call d_call v_call clone_size cdr3_aa cdr3_nt
TRBJ2-6 NA TRBV7-9 NA CASSPPQAPGANVLTF TGTGCCAGCAGCCCCCCTCAAGCCCCTGGGGCCAACGTCCTGACTTTC
TRBJ2-3 NA TRBV5-8 NA CAEDSDTQYF TGTGCCGAGGATTCAGATACGCAGTATTTT
TRBJ1-2 NA TRBV6-5 NA CASSYFRQAGYTF TGTGCCAGCAGTTACTTTAGACAGGCTGGCTACACCTTC
TRBJ2-6 TRBD1 TRBV7-7 NA CASSSGQGARSGANVLTF TGTGCCAGCAGCTCGGGACAGGGGGCTCGCTCTGGGGCCAACGTCCTGACTTTC
TRBJ1-4 NA TRBV28 NA CASRKDWPLRGQTNEKLFF TGTGCCAGCAGGAAGGACTGGCCCCTCCGGGGTCAAACTAATGAAAAACTGTTTTTT
TRBJ2-1 TRBD1 TRBV5-4 NA CASSPRVGQGEGEQFF TGTGCCAGCAGCCCAAGGGTGGGACAGGGGGAAGGTGAGCAGTTCTTC
TRBJ2-7 TRBD2 TRBV19 NA CASSQTSGSSYEQYF TGTGCCAGTAGTCAAACTAGCGGGAGCTCCTACGAGCAGTACTTC
TRBJ2-5 NA TRBV6-5 NA CASSSVQETQYF TGTGCCAGCAGTTCGGTCCAAGAGACCCAGTACTTC
TRBJ1-5 NA TRBV7-9 NA CASSPGGDQPQHF TGTGCCAGCAGCCCAGGAGGGGATCAGCCCCAGCATTTT
TRBJ2-7 TRBD2 TRBV11-1 NA CASSPWAGGVIEQYF TGTGCCAGCAGCCCCTGGGCGGGAGGCGTAATCGAGCAGTACTTC
TRBJ2-3 NA TRBV6-1 NA CASSEYVLQESTDTQYF TGTGCCAGCAGTGAGTATGTGTTACAGGAAAGCACAGATACGCAGTATTTT
TRBJ2-7 NA TRBV30 NA CAWSPGTEQYF TGTGCCTGGAGTCCAGGGACAGAGCAGTACTTC
TRBJ1-5 NA TRBV18 NA CASSGRESQPQHF TGTGCCAGCTCGGGCAGAGAGTCCCAGCCCCAGCATTTT
TRBJ1-1 TRBD1 TRBV6-5 few CASSYFSGGTEAFF TGTGCCAGCAGTTACTTCTCAGGGGGCACTGAAGCTTTCTTT
TRBJ2-2 NA TRBV7-6 NA CASSSVGDSNTGELFF TGTGCCAGCAGCTCGGTCGGGGACTCCAACACCGGGGAGCTGTTTTTT
TRBJ2-1 TRBD1 TRBV10-2 NA CASRTTGGPYNEQFF TGCGCCAGCAGAACGACAGGGGGTCCCTACAATGAGCAGTTCTTC
TRBJ2-1 TRBD1 TRBV11-2 NA CASSLTGGRYGDEQFF TGTGCCAGCAGCTTAACAGGGGGCAGATACGGGGATGAGCAGTTCTTC
TRBJ2-7 TRBD2 TRBV6-5 few CASSYTVAGNSYEQYF TGTGCCAGCAGTTACACGGTAGCGGGGAACTCCTACGAGCAGTACTTC
TRBJ1-5 NA TRBV7-9 NA CASSLEGGNQPQHF TGTGCCAGCAGCTTAGAAGGGGGAAATCAGCCCCAGCATTTT
TRBJ1-2 NA TRBV6-1 NA CASSGHRVGTYGYTF TGTGCCAGCAGTGGCCACAGGGTGGGGACCTATGGCTACACCTTC
TRBJ2-1 TRBD2 TRBV15 NA CATSPGLSPYNEQFF TGTGCCACCAGCCCGGGACTATCGCCATACAATGAGCAGTTCTTC
TRBJ2-7 TRBD2 TRBV5-1 once CASSFRTSGSRYEQYF TGCGCCAGCAGCTTTAGGACTAGCGGGAGTAGGTACGAGCAGTACTTC
TRBJ2-4 NA TRBV15 NA CATSPGLWNIQYF TGTGCCACCAGCCCAGGGCTGTGGAACATTCAGTACTTC
TRBJ2-5 NA TRBV7-3 NA CASSHALEETQYF TGTGCCAGCAGCCATGCACTAGAAGAGACCCAGTACTTC
TRBJ1-2 TRBD1 TRBV5-1 NA CASGKPGQGREGYTF TGCGCCAGCGGAAAGCCGGGACAGGGCCGGGAGGGCTACACCTTC
TRBJ1-1 NA TRBV25-1 NA CASIGRETEAFF TGTGCCAGCATCGGGAGAGAAACAGAAGCTTTCTTT
TRBJ1-1 NA TRBV18 few CASSPDSLNTEAFF TGTGCCAGCTCACCGGACAGCTTGAACACTGAAGCTTTCTTT
TRBJ1-2 TRBD1 TRBV7-2 NA CASSPGQVHGYTF TGTGCCAGCAGCCCGGGACAGGTCCATGGCTACACCTTC
TRBJ1-2 NA TRBV7-9 NA CASSLGETYGYTF TGTGCCAGCAGCTTAGGGGAGACCTATGGCTACACCTTC
TRBJ2-6 TRBD2 TRBV28 NA CASRTSGSPGANVLTF TGTGCCAGCCGGACTAGCGGGAGCCCTGGGGCCAACGTCCTGACTTTC
TRBJ2-7 TRBD2 TRBV9 NA CASSVGLAGDEQYF TGTGCCAGCAGCGTAGGACTAGCGGGAGACGAGCAGTACTTC
TRBJ2-1 TRBD2 TRBV5-1 NA CASSLGTSGADEQFF TGCGCCAGCAGCCTCGGGACTAGCGGAGCGGATGAGCAGTTCTTC
TRBJ2-7 TRBD2 TRBV5-1 NA CASSLGGSSYEQYF TGCGCCAGCAGCTTGGGCGGGAGCTCCTACGAGCAGTACTTC
TRBJ1-4 TRBD1 TRBV28 few CASSFGDRANEKLFF TGTGCCAGCAGTTTTGGGGACAGGGCTAATGAAAAACTGTTTTTT
TRBJ1-2 TRBD1 TRBV29-1 NA CSVTKTGTNGYTF TGCAGCGTTACCAAGACAGGGACAAACGGCTACACCTTC
TRBJ1-2 NA TRBV25-1 NA CASSTLGQTWDGYTF TGTGCCAGCAGTACCCTCGGACAGACTTGGGATGGCTACACCTTC
TRBJ2-1 TRBD2 TRBV5-1 NA CASSPTVLAGGGEEQFF TGCGCCAGCAGCCCTACGGTATTAGCGGGAGGTGGAGAAGAGCAGTTCTTC
TRBJ1-2 TRBD1 TRBV7-9 NA CASSSGGTAGTANYGYTF TGTGCCAGCAGCTCAGGGGGGACAGCTGGAACAGCTAACTATGGCTACACCTTC
TRBJ1-3 NA TRBV4-2 NA CASSQERGRGAGNTIYF TGTGCCAGCAGCCAAGAAAGGGGACGGGGGGCTGGAAACACCATATATTTT
TRBJ2-7 TRBD1 TRBV28 NA CASSIEGAGYEQYF TGTGCCAGCAGCATAGAGGGGGCGGGTTACGAGCAGTACTTC
TRBJ2-1 TRBD1 TRBV28 NA CASSFPPGTGDFFGSGYNEQFF TGTGCCAGCAGTTTCCCCCCCGGGACAGGGGATTTCTTTGGTAGCGGATACAATGAGCAGTTCTTC
TRBJ2-7 TRBD2 TRBV18 once CASSPGTSGTSYEQYF TGTGCCAGCTCCCCCGGGACTAGCGGAACTAGCTACGAGCAGTACTTC
TRBJ2-7 TRBD2 TRBV27 NA CASSFFGASGGYEQYF TGTGCCAGCAGTTTTTTTGGGGCTAGCGGGGGCTACGAGCAGTACTTC
TRBJ2-7 NA TRBV28 NA CASSPTGGEQYF TGTGCCAGCAGTCCCACCGGGGGCGAGCAGTACTTC
TRBJ1-1 NA TRBV28 NA CASSSPSGVNTEAFF TGTGCCAGCAGTTCCCCTTCGGGGGTTAACACTGAAGCTTTCTTT
TRBJ2-3 NA TRBV18 NA CASSPRQGPDTQYF TGTGCCAGCTCACCCCGGCAGGGGCCGGATACGCAGTATTTT
TRBJ2-7 NA TRBV7-9 once CASSARDTGSYEQYF TGTGCCAGCAGCGCCCGGGACACCGGGTCTTACGAGCAGTACTTC
TRBJ2-7 TRBD2 TRBV27 NA CASSPRGGPYEQYF TGTGCCAGCAGTCCCCGGGGGGGCCCCTACGAGCAGTACTTC
TRBJ2-7 TRBD2 TRBV27 once CASSLLGLAGGKSYEQYF TGTGCCAGCAGTTTATTGGGACTAGCGGGAGGGAAGTCCTACGAGCAGTACTTC
TRBJ2-6 NA TRBV5-1 NA CASSLDVAGPGANVLTF TGCGCCAGCAGCTTGGATGTCGCAGGGCCCGGGGCCAACGTCCTGACTTTC
TRBJ2-7 NA TRBV9 NA CASSLGVTIYEQYF TGTGCCAGCAGCCTAGGGGTAACTATCTACGAGCAGTACTTC
TRBJ2-7 NA TRBV27 NA CASSPVLVSYYEQYF TGTGCCAGCAGCCCGGTACTAGTAAGTTATTACGAGCAGTACTTC
TRBJ1-3 TRBD1 TRBV6-6 NA CASSYRRGQGNTIYF TGTGCCAGCAGTTACAGGAGGGGACAGGGAAACACCATATATTTT